Presented here are 25 T cell receptor beta chains from one specimen sequenced in a study of blood T cell repertoires in COVID-19. Some clones are missing from TCRdb's copy, which holds only in-frame ones; the method was immunoSEQ multiplex PCR. The top ten hold roughly 5.4% of the sample, which has some 110,000 clones, more than 75% seen once. What was sequenced was peripheral blood. Receptors originate from a human donor in a cohort sampled during active COVID-19.

This chain's CDR3 is CATNARTGGYEQYF. The DNA of the CDR3 is TGTGCCACCAATGCCCGGACAGGGGGTTACGAGCAGTACTTC. V is TRBV18 and J is TRBJ2-7; 10 positions agree with TRBD1. The CDR3 is 14 amino acids. Trimming removed 10 bases from V and 4 bases from J; junction bases left unmatched: 10. CDR1 KGHSH and CDR2 LQKENI come from the germline V gene. The entire variable domain, with the rest obtained from reference TRBV18 and TRBJ2-7, is as follows: NAGVMQNPRHLVRRRGQEARLRCSPMKGHSHVYWYRQLPEEGLKFMVYLQKENIIDESGMPKERFSAEFPKEGPSILRIQQVVRGDSAAYFCATNARTGGYEQYFGPGTRLTVT.

This clone was seen just once. This chain uses TRBV5-1 with TRBJ2-1; 12 bases map to TRBD1. The length of the CDR3 is 16 residues. The V gene's germline CDR1 is SGHRS and CDR2 YFSETQ. V shed 0 bases, J shed 7 bases, and the junction held 5 bases outside the gene matches. CDR3 loop: CASSLVGTGGQNEQFF. The DNA for the CDR3 is TGCGCCAGCAGCTTGGTTGGGACAGGGGGCCAGAATGAGCAGTTCTTC.

The chain recombines TRBV5-1 with TRBJ1-4; TRBD1 might be the D (5 bases). The V end lost 0 bases, the J end lost 8 bases, and 20 bases lay between the germline ends. The CDR3 runs to 17 residues. The germline V gene encodes CDR1 SGHRS and CDR2 YFSETQ. CDR3 in DNA: TGCGCCAGCAGCTTGGGGTCGGGCGGGACCCTCTCCGAAAAACTGTTTTTT. The encoded protein is CASSLGSGGTLSEKLFF.

This clone was observed a handful of times. This chain joins TRBV28 and TRBJ2-7, with D possibly matching TRBD1 (6 bases). V dropped 3 bases and J dropped 3 bases, with 30 bases sitting between them. CDR1 is MDHEN and CDR2 is SYDVKM in the germline V gene. The CDR3 spans 20 residues. The CDR3 loop is CASSFPSPSGPGQDYYEQYF. CDR3 nucleotides: TGTGCCAGCAGTTTCCCTAGTCCCTCCGGCCCGGGACAAGATTACTACGAGCAGTACTTC.

The CDR3: CASSAHKGTSGKSSYEQYF. In nucleotides, the CDR3 is TGTGCCAGCAGCGCCCATAAAGGGACTAGCGGCAAGAGCTCCTACGAGCAGTACTTC. The chain carries TRBV7-6 and TRBJ2-7, with 11 bases identical to TRBD2. Trimming at V came to 5 bases and at J to 0 bases, leaving 15 bases not matched to a gene. CDR1 and CDR2 (germline): SGHVS, FNYEAQ. The CDR3 has 19 amino acids.

The genes are TRBV24-1 and TRBJ2-5; D may be TRBD1 (6 bases). The V gene's germline CDR1 is KGHDR and CDR2 SFDVKD. Deletions cut 1 base from V and 4 bases from J, with 9 bases between. The CDR3 has 14 amino acids. The CDR3 loop reads CATSDLRTAETQYF. The CDR3 coding sequence is TGTGCCACCAGTGATTTACGGACAGCAGAGACCCAGTACTTC.

The chain is built from TRBV10-1 and TRBJ2-2, with 8 bases that match TRBD2. The CDR3 consists of 16 residues. Germline V gene sequence: CDR1 WNHNN, CDR2 SYGVQD (reference sequence). V lost 10 bases to trimming and J lost 9 bases; unmatched junction nucleotides: 19. The CDR3 sequence is CATTGGVGPKHRELFF. In nucleotides, the CDR3 is TGCGCCACCACGGGGGGGGTAGGACCCAAACACCGGGAGCTGTTTTTT.

This clone occurred once. V and J are TRBV7-9 and TRBJ2-3; D is unresolved. The CDR3 is made up of 12 amino acids. The germline V gene encodes CDR1 SEHNR and CDR2 FQNEAQ (reference sequence). The ends were cut back, 5 bases at V and 5 bases at J, with 8 bases in the middle. CDR3 in DNA: TGTGCCAGCAGCACCTCGGGAGATACGCAGTATTTT. This gives the protein CASSTSGDTQYF.

This sequence joins TRBV7-8 and TRBJ2-3; TRBD1 matches at 9 bases. From germline, CDR1 is SGHVS and CDR2 FQNEAQ. The CDR3 is made up of 14 amino acids. V lost 10 bases to trimming and J lost 8 bases; unmatched junction nucleotides: 13. The CDR3 nucleotides are TGTGCCACCCAACCTACAGGGGGCGAAGGTACGCAGTATTTT. As protein: CATQPTGGEGTQYF.

This clone was observed a few times. This chain connects TRBV30 to TRBJ1-2; 7 nucleotides agree with TRBD1. V lost 3 bases and J lost 2; bases outside the gene matches: 6. Germline V gives CDR1 GTSNPN, CDR2 SVGIG (reference sequence). The CDR3 consists of 14 residues. The CDR3, as DNA: TGTGCCTGGAGATGGGGCAGGGGGAACTATGGCTACACCTTC. Residues: CAWRWGRGNYGYTF.

The chain links TRBV5-1 to TRBJ2-7; 7 nucleotides line up with TRBD2. Germline V CDR1 and CDR2: SGHRS, YFSETQ. Trimming cost V 1 base and J 2 bases; bases outside gene matches: 3. The CDR3 is made up of 14 amino acids. In DNA, the CDR3 is TGCGCCAGCAGCTTGTCGGCGGGGGCCTACGAGCAGTACTTC. Translation: CASSLSAGAYEQYF. Supplemented by reference TRBV5-1 and TRBJ2-7, the full variable domain reads KAGVTQTPRYLIKTRGQQVTLSCSPISGHRSVSWYQQTPGQGLQFLFEYFSETQRNKGNFPGRFSGRQFSNSRSEMNVSTLELGDSALYLCASSLSAGAYEQYFGPGTRLTVT.

The chain couples TRBV5-6 to TRBJ2-2; D remains ambiguous. V lost 2 bases to trimming and J lost 5 bases, with 13 bases between them. Germline V CDR1 and CDR2: SGHDT, YYEEEE. The CDR3 loop spans 15 amino acids. The CDR3, as DNA: TGTGCCAGCAGCTTCGCTCGGAGAAATACCGGGGAGCTGTTTTTT. Translated, it gives CASSFARRNTGELFF.

In DNA, the CDR3 is TGTGCCAGCAGCCACAGGGACAGGAACTACGAGCAGTACTTC. Protein sequence: CASSHRDRNYEQYF. The V call is TRBV7-9, the J call TRBJ2-7; 8 nucleotides line up with TRBD1. This CDR3 has 14 residues. Trimming cost V 5 bases and J 3 bases; bases outside gene matches: 6. Germline CDR1 is SEHNR and CDR2 is FQNEAQ (reference sequence). The full variable domain, with the rest looked up from reference TRBV7-9 and TRBJ2-7, is DTGVSQNPRHKITKRGQNVTFRCDPISEHNRLYWYRQTLGQGPEFLTYFQNEAQLEKSRLLSDRFSAERPKGSFSTLEIQRTEQGDSAMYLCASSHRDRNYEQYFGPGTRLTVT.

This chain links TRBV3-1 (or the pseudogene TRBV3-2) with TRBJ2-1; TRBD2 matches 7 bases. Losses at the gene ends were 1 base for V and 4 bases for J; bases not matched to a gene: 16. In germline, CDR1 is LGHDT, CDR2 YNNKEL (reference sequence). The CDR3 covers 19 residues. The CDR3, as DNA: TGTGCCAGCAGCCAAGGGACCCTCCTAGCGGTTCTAAATTACAATGAGCAGTTCTTC. It specifies CASSQGTLLAVLNYNEQFF.

This chain links TRBV5-4 with TRBJ1-3; D call uncertain. Trimming pared 0 bases from V and 0 bases from J, leaving 10 bases between. The CDR3 has 16 amino acids. CDR1 is SGHNT and CDR2 is YYREEE in the germline V gene (reference sequence). CDR3 DNA: TGTGCCAGCAGCTTGGGTCCCGGGAACTCTGGAAACACCATATATTTT. Its protein is CASSLGPGNSGNTIYF.

This chain links TRBV18 with TRBJ1-1; D not resolved. The CDR3 runs 17 residues. V was pared by 2 bases and J by 2 bases, with 18 bases between. Germline CDR1 is KGHSH and CDR2 is LQKENI. CDR3: CASSPRVEGTFNTEAFF. CDR3 DNA: TGTGCCAGCTCACCAAGGGTAGAGGGAACTTTCAACACTGAAGCTTTCTTT.

The V and J genes are TRBV14 and TRBJ2-1; no clear D gene. Per germline, CDR1 SGHDN and CDR2 FVKESK. The CDR3 spans 13 residues. V was trimmed by 5 bases and J by 6 bases, leaving 11 bases between them. CDR3 nucleotides: TGTGCCAGCAGCACTCGTATCTCCAATGAGCAGTTCTTC. As protein: CASSTRISNEQFF.

The rearrangement links TRBV29-1 to TRBJ2-5; 7 nucleotides align to TRBD2. CDR1 is SQVTM, CDR2 ANQGSEA, per germline. The CDR3 runs 13 residues. The J segment lost 2 bases and the V segment lost 4 bases, leaving 4 bases of the junction unmatched. In DNA form, the CDR3 reads TGCAGCGTTGGGCGGACTAGACAAGAGACCCAGTACTTC. Protein: CSVGRTRQETQYF.

This clone was observed a single time. Germline is not matched at one junction end, which may reflect a read error. V and J are TRBV7-7 and TRBJ2-3, with 11 positions matching TRBD2. The CDR3 contains 19 residues. Germline V gene data show CDR1 as SSHAT and CDR2 as FNYEAQ (reference sequence). CDR3 loop: CASSLGAGTSGKKPDTQYF. CDR3 bases: TGTGCTAGCAGCTTAGGGGCCGGGACTAGCGGCAAAAAGCCTGATACGCAGTATTTT.

V is TRBV18 and J is TRBJ2-1; TRBD2 matches 8 bases. There are 12 residues in the CDR3. After removal of 4 bases from V and 15 bases from J, the junction contained 8 bases not matched to a gene. The V gene's germline CDR1 is KGHSH and CDR2 LQKENI. The CDR3 sequence is CASSLPGTSMFF. Written as DNA, the CDR3 is TGTGCCAGCTCACTCCCCGGGACTAGTATGTTCTTC.

Many counts were recorded for this clone. This CDR3 is CASSFSFEQYF. The CDR3 DNA reads TGTGCCAGCAGCTTTTCTTTTGAGCAGTACTTC. The chain uses TRBV7-9 and TRBJ2-7, with no clear D. Trimming left V 3 bases short and J 7 bases short, with 7 bases between. This CDR3 has 11 amino acids. CDR1 and CDR2 from the germline V gene are SEHNR and FQNEAQ (reference sequence).

This chain links TRBV18 with TRBJ2-1; 7 positions match TRBD2. With V trimmed by 5 bases and J by 0 bases, 7 bases remained unmatched. The CDR3 loop spans 16 amino acids. Looked up from germline, CDR1 is KGHSH and CDR2 is LQKENI. The CDR3 DNA reads TGTGCCAGCTCAATCACTAGCGTTAGCTCCTACAATGAGCAGTTCTTC. Translating gives CASSITSVSSYNEQFF.

V usage is TRBV5-4 and J usage is TRBJ2-1, with 7 positions matching TRBD2. The CDR3 is made up of 19 amino acids. Germline CDR1 SGHNT, CDR2 YYREEE (reference sequence). V lost 4 bases to trimming and J lost 7 bases; unmatched junction nucleotides: 23. The CDR3 reads CASSLPWGLAGGAGNEQFF. In DNA form, the CDR3 reads TGTGCCAGCAGCCTTCCCTGGGGGTTAGCGGGTGGGGCAGGGAATGAGCAGTTCTTC.

The chain joins TRBV2 to TRBJ2-3; D unclear. V was shortened by 8 bases and J by 0 bases, with 9 bases between the two germline ends. This CDR3 contains 13 residues. CDR1 SNHLY and CDR2 FYNNEI come from the germline V gene. The chain's CDR3 is CASLPESTDTQYF. DNA of the CDR3: TGTGCCAGCTTACCGGAGAGCACAGATACGCAGTATTTT.

This chain joins TRBV9 and TRBJ2-1, with D maybe TRBD2 (5 bases). The V gene lost 3 bases and the J gene lost 9 bases, with 13 bases spanning the gap. CDR3 size: 13 residues. Germline loops: CDR1 SGDLS, CDR2 YYNGEE. CDR3 coding DNA: TGTGCCAGCAGCGCACTAGGAGGAAGTGAGCAGTTCTTC. It codes for CASSALGGSEQFF.